This TCR beta chain was documented in a study of blood T cell repertoires in COVID-19. About the study: COVID-19 samples from acute and convalescent phases originated in the United States, Italy and Spain.

Source study methods: Nucleated cell number was recorded as an estimate derived from reference gene primer amplification. Using immunoSEQ multiplex PCR, the repertoire was profiled, and TCRdb retains in-frame clones only, with some absent. That table furnishes V, J and clone size, whereas the DNA furnished D and trimming. The sample contains 200,000 to 250,000 clones, around four fifths of which appear only once. The length of the CDR3 is 14 residues. In germline, CDR1 is MDHEN, CDR2 SYDVKM. The ends were cut back, 7 bases at V and 0 bases at J, with 13 bases in the middle. The TCR originated in a man aged 50-60 years with acute or convalescent COVID-19. V usage is TRBV28 and J usage is TRBJ2-7; a possible D gene is TRBD2 (6 bases). The sample was peripheral blood. The CDR3 coding sequence is TGTGCCAGCATCGGGAGCGAGCTCTCCTACGAGCAGTACTTC. It is translated as CASIGSELSYEQYF.